The 22 T cell receptor beta chains presented below share a single source sample, sequenced in a study of OX40 agonist ivuxolimab in advanced cancers. Clones were sequenced by immunoSEQ multiplex PCR, and TCRdb holds only the in-frame ones, with some missing. The sample consists of roughly 72,000 clones, approximately 92% of them appearing once. The material sequenced was CD4+ or CD8+ T cells sorted from blood, taken in a trial of the OX40 agonist ivuxolimab. The receptors derive from an adult with an advanced solid tumor such as melanoma, head and neck, liver or kidney cancer.

This chain joins TRBV9 and TRBJ2-3, with a weak D call TRBD2 (7 bases). V dropped 0 bases and J dropped 6 bases, with 17 bases sitting between them. CDR1 and CDR2 from the germline V gene are SGDLS and YYNGEE. The CDR3 sequence is 16 residues long. The CDR3 reads CASSVGRGGRTDTQYF. The CDR3 DNA is TGTGCCAGCAGCGTAGGAAGGGGGGGTCGGACCGATACGCAGTATTTT.

This chain uses TRBV27 with TRBJ1-1; 9 bases are a match to TRBD1. The V gene's germline CDR1 is MNHEY and CDR2 SMNVEV (reference sequence). This CDR3 has 17 amino acids. V gave up 0 bases and J gave up 3 bases; unmatched junction bases: 8. As DNA, the CDR3 is TGTGCCAGCAGTTTATCCTACAGGGGGCCGTTGGACACTGAAGCTTTCTTT. Translation gives CASSLSYRGPLDTEAFF.

This chain connects TRBV19 to TRBJ2-5; tentatively, D is TRBD1 or TRBD2 (6 bases each). The closer fit of TRBJ2-7 to the DNA end suggests the J call may be wrong. The CDR3 has 15 residues. Germline V lookup: CDR1 LNHDA, CDR2 SQIVND (reference sequence). CDR3 nucleotide sequence: TGTGCCAGTACCCCGGGACGGGGGCCTTACTACGAGCAGTACTTC. It specifies CASTPGRGPYYEQYF.

This clone has a single count. The chain combines TRBV28 with TRBJ2-2; the D gene is possibly TRBD2 (6 bases). V dropped 3 bases and J dropped 0 bases, with 14 bases sitting between them. Per germline, CDR1 MDHEN and CDR2 SYDVKM. This CDR3 is built from 17 residues. The CDR3 here is CASSFSAGTTNTGELFF. The DNA of the CDR3 is TGTGCCAGCAGTTTCTCCGCGGGAACTACGAACACCGGGGAGCTGTTTTTT.

The rearrangement uses TRBV10-3 and TRBJ1-4; D perhaps matches TRBD1 (6 bases). Trimming took 3 bases from V and 6 from J, leaving 11 bases between them. There are 14 residues in the CDR3. The germline V gene has CDR1 ENHRY and CDR2 SYGVKD. DNA of the CDR3: TGTGCCATCAGTGATAGGGCAGGGGATGAAAAACTGTTTTTT. The encoded protein is CAISDRAGDEKLFF.

The chain couples TRBV5-1 to TRBJ2-5; D call uncertain. V lost 4 bases, J lost 3 bases, and 7 bases lay in between. Germline lookup yields CDR1 SGHRS and CDR2 YFSETQ. CDR3 length equals 12 residues. The CDR3 sequence is CASSQYKETQYF. The CDR3 DNA is TGCGCCAGCAGCCAATACAAAGAGACCCAGTACTTC.

The chain uses TRBV9 and TRBJ2-5, with 9 bases fitting TRBD2. Germline trimming cut 0 bases from V and 1 base from J; bases unmatched to any gene: 7. The CDR3 runs to 17 residues. Germline values: CDR1 SGDLS, CDR2 YYNGEE. CDR3 DNA sequence: TGTGCCAGCAGCGTAGGCAAAGCGGGGGGCTTCCAAGAGACCCAGTACTTC. It specifies CASSVGKAGGFQETQYF.

This chain connects TRBV2 to TRBJ1-1; D might be TRBD1 (6 bases). Germline V gives CDR1 SNHLY, CDR2 FYNNEI. The CDR3 is 14 amino acids. V lost 7 bases to trimming and J lost 1 base, with 13 bases between them. The CDR3 spells CASKKDRQNTEAFF. CDR3 in DNA: TGTGCCAGCAAAAAGGACAGACAGAACACTGAAGCTTTCTTT.

The chain couples TRBV2 to TRBJ1-1; 8 bases align to TRBD1. The V and J ends lost 5 bases and 5 bases, in that order; junction bases with no gene match: 1. Germline-derived CDR1 and CDR2 are SNHLY and FYNNEI. The CDR3 consists of 12 residues. The CDR3, as DNA: TGTGCCAGCAGTACAGGGGGAACTGAAGCTTTCTTT. Its protein is CASSTGGTEAFF.

The sample holds a few counts of this clone. This chain joins TRBV15 and TRBJ1-2; D may be TRBD1 (6 bases). Trimming cost V 0 bases and J 4 bases, with 15 bases left between them. This CDR3 has 16 residues. CDR1 LNHNV and CDR2 YYDKDF come from the germline V gene (reference sequence). CDR3 nucleotide sequence: TGTGCCACCAGCAGAGATGGGAGGGGGAGAGGCTATGGCTACACCTTC. Encoded protein: CATSRDGRGRGYGYTF.

The chain recombines TRBV4-2 with TRBJ2-7; TRBD2 aligns across 7 bases. The CDR3 totals 15 residues. V shed 2 bases, J shed 0 bases, and the junction held 4 bases outside the gene matches. Per the germline V gene, CDR1 is LGHNA and CDR2 is YNFKEQ. CDR3 sequence reads: CASSQLSGDSYEQYF. CDR3 in DNA: TGTGCCAGCAGCCAACTGAGCGGGGACTCCTACGAGCAGTACTTC.

The genes are TRBV19 and TRBJ1-5, with D tentatively TRBD1 (5 bases). Germline CDR1 reads LNHDA; CDR2 reads SQIVND (reference sequence). Trimming cost V 7 bases and J 5 bases, with 12 bases left between them. The length of the CDR3 is 13 residues. The CDR3 reads CASMGRGYQPQHF. In DNA form, the CDR3 reads TGTGCCAGTATGGGGAGGGGCTATCAGCCCCAGCATTTT.

The chain joins TRBV20-1 to TRBJ2-1; possible D gene TRBD1, 6 bases. This CDR3 has 11 residues. CDR1 is DFQATT and CDR2 is SNEGSKA in the germline V gene (reference sequence). The CDR3 sequence is CSKPRGNEQFF. The CDR3 region has the DNA TGCAGCAAGCCCAGGGGTAATGAGCAGTTCTTC.

The genes are TRBV18 and TRBJ2-1, with TRBD2 matching 8 bases. V shed 1 base, J shed 2 bases, and the junction held 1 base outside the gene matches. CDR1 KGHSH and CDR2 LQKENI come from the germline V gene. The CDR3 runs to 15 residues. CDR3 in amino acids: CASSPLGGAYNEQFF. As DNA, the CDR3 is TGTGCCAGCTCACCACTCGGGGGGGCCTACAATGAGCAGTTCTTC.

This chain connects TRBV19 to TRBJ2-2; 7 bases fit TRBD1. CDR1 and CDR2 from the germline V gene are LNHDA and SQIVND (reference sequence). This CDR3 spans 13 amino acids. The ends lost 4 bases at V and 6 bases at J; junction bases unmatched: 2. CDR3 sequence (DNA): TGTGCCAGTAGTAATCAGGGGGCCGGGGAGCTGTTTTTT. This gives the protein CASSNQGAGELFF. Together with reference TRBV19 and TRBJ2-2, the CDR3 gives the full variable domain: DGGITQSPKYLFRKEGQNVTLSCEQNLNHDAMYWYRQDPGQGLRLIYYSQIVNDFQKGDIAEGYSVSREKKESFPLTVTSAQKNPTAFYLCASSNQGAGELFFGEGSRLTVL.

The rearrangement joins TRBV2 to TRBJ1-3, with D perhaps TRBD1 (6 bases). The CDR3 extends over 14 amino acids. Germline-derived CDR1 and CDR2 are SNHLY and FYNNEI. V was trimmed by 4 bases and J by 3 bases, leaving 10 bases between them. CDR3 DNA sequence: TGTGCCAGCAGTGTTACAGGGATTGGAAACACCATATATTTT. Encoded protein: CASSVTGIGNTIYF.

The CDR3 DNA sequence: TGTGCCAGCAGCGCCGGGGGACACCTGAACACTGAAGCTTTCTTT. Amino acids: CASSAGGHLNTEAFF. The chain couples TRBV9 to TRBJ1-1; D is perhaps TRBD1 (6 bases). V was cut by 3 bases and J by 0 bases, with 12 bases left in between. Germline V gene data show CDR1 as SGDLS and CDR2 as YYNGEE. The CDR3 is 15 amino acids.

This rearrangement joins TRBV6-5 to TRBJ2-5, with TRBD2 matching over 7 bases. The DNA end is a closer match to TRBJ2-7, so the J assignment may be wrong. This CDR3 region has 15 residues. CDR1 is MNHEY and CDR2 is SVGAGI in the germline V gene. This chain's CDR3 is CASSNDLSGYYEQYF. CDR3 coding DNA: TGTGCCAGCAGCAACGACCTTAGCGGGTACTACGAGCAGTACTTC.

This clone was recorded once. As DNA, the CDR3 is TGTGCCAGCAGTTACTCTCGACAGGGATTCTACGAGCAGTACTTC. Residues: CASSYSRQGFYEQYF. The chain combines TRBV6-5 with TRBJ2-7, with TRBD1 matching over 7 bases. V lost 0 bases, J lost 3 bases, and 5 bases stayed unmatched. This CDR3 is built from 15 residues. Germline assignment: CDR1 MNHEY and CDR2 SVGAGI.

The chain is built from TRBV4-1 and TRBJ2-7; unclear D gene. In germline, CDR1 is MGHRA, CDR2 YSYEKL. The CDR3 has 13 residues. Trimming cost V 4 bases and J 4 bases, with 11 bases left between them. The CDR3 is CASSLYLGYEQYF. Written as DNA, the CDR3 is TGCGCCAGCAGCCTTTACTTAGGTTACGAGCAGTACTTC.

The rearrangement joins TRBV7-8 to TRBJ2-3; D is unresolved. Germline-derived CDR1 and CDR2 are SGHVS and FQNEAQ. The CDR3 loop spans 13 amino acids. Trimming shortened V by 1 base and J by 0 bases, and 2 bases separated the two germline ends. DNA for the CDR3: TGTGCCAGCAGCTTAGACAGCACAGATACGCAGTATTTT. It encodes CASSLDSTDTQYF.

The table lists this clone with a count of one. The chain uses TRBV18 and TRBJ2-1, with 16 bases identical to TRBD2. The CDR3 loop spans 17 amino acids. The V segment lost 3 bases and the J segment 7 bases; nucleotides outside the gene matches: 6. The germline V gene encodes CDR1 KGHSH and CDR2 LQKENI. The CDR3 nucleotides read TGTGCCAGCTCACCGGGACTAGCGGGAGGGCCTATAAATGAGCAGTTCTTC. The encoded protein is CASSPGLAGGPINEQFF.